This passage covers 5 T cell receptor beta chains from one sample sequenced in a study of molecular identifiers for immune sequencing clone quantification (dated by TCRdb to the late 2010s). Library preparation used PCR. The data were produced on an Illumina HiSeq 4000. The public reads were reanalyzed by TCRdb: fastp trimming at Q25, MiXCR alignment, in-frame beta chains only. Entries that share a CDR3 protein sequence are merged under the most common genes and DNA. Across this sample there are about 640,000 distinct CDR3 sequences, with roughly 21% seen only once. Around 0.86% of the sample lies in the top ten. The sequenced material came from naive CD8+ T cells from blood, with Jurkat cell RNA spiked in. The sample's cell subset or site, from its label and the paper: FACS-sorted CD8+CD4-CCR7+CD45RA+ naive T cells. The source is a human donor in good health. Some libraries in this study had Jurkat cell RNA spiked in.

In its sample, this clonotype was seen a few times. The chain carries TRBV20-1 and TRBJ2-7, with unresolved D. The CDR3 is made up of 14 amino acids. Germline V gene lookup returns CDR1 DFQATT and CDR2 SNEGSKA (reference sequence). V gave up 2 bases and J gave up 0 bases, with 11 bases separating them. The CDR3: CSARYEVSSYEQYF. The CDR3 nucleotides are TGCAGTGCTAGATACGAGGTCAGCTCCTACGAGCAGTACTTC.

There are many counts of this clonotype. The chain joins TRBV14 to TRBJ2-3, with a tentative D call TRBD2 (5 bases). Germline values: CDR1 SGHDN, CDR2 FVKESK. Trimming took 0 bases from V and 3 from J, leaving 13 bases between them. The CDR3 covers 16 residues. The CDR3 DNA follows: TGTGCCAGCAGCCAAGATTCGGGGAGAGGGACAGATACGCAGTATTTT. Protein: CASSQDSGRGTDTQYF.

This clonotype was counted at least ten times. V gene TRBV24-1 combines with J gene TRBJ2-2, with a weak D call TRBD2 (5 bases). The CDR3 length is 13 residues. V was clipped by 10 bases and J by 6 bases, with 14 bases between them. CDR1 and CDR2 from the germline V gene are KGHDR and SFDVKD. The CDR3 nucleotides are TGTGCCACTCAGAGAGGGTTCGCCGGGGAGCTGTTTTTT. Protein sequence: CATQRGFAGELFF.

The gene calls are TRBV12-3 or TRBV12-4 and TRBJ2-5, with 7 bases identical to TRBD1. V lost 7 bases and J lost 5; bases outside the gene matches: 7. CDR3 size: 13 residues. As DNA, the CDR3 is TGTGCCAGCACCGAACAGGGGCGGGAGACCCAGTACTTC. It codes for CASTEQGRETQYF.

This clonotype was seen at least ten times. The genes are TRBV7-2 and TRBJ1-1; unclear D gene. In germline, CDR1 is SGHTA, CDR2 FQGNSA. Deletions cut 2 bases from V and 5 bases from J, with 12 bases between. This CDR3 contains 14 residues. Here the CDR3 reads CASSLYPTGTEAFF. DNA for the CDR3: TGTGCCAGCAGCTTATATCCGACGGGAACTGAAGCTTTCTTT.